This paragraph reports one T cell receptor (beta chain). Its antigen is unknown. Some clones are missing from TCRdb's copy, which holds only in-frame ones; the method was immunoSEQ multiplex PCR. The table lists 55,000 to 65,000 clones, 90% to 95% of them singletons, with around 0.4% in the top ten. This record belongs to a study of graft-versus-host responses after intestinal transplantation. At the level of the study: Transplantation in recipients was multivisceral, liver-intestinal, or isolated intestinal. All of the recipients had induction that used anti-thymocyte globulin, then tacrolimus and steroids for about 3 years. Regarding the study as a whole: Individuals who had graft-donor T cell macrochimerism had allografts that showed high graft-versus-host to host-versus-graft clonal ratios. Researchers found GvH clones in recipient marrow, and some showed up first in ileum or blood.

The CDR3 runs to 15 residues. Germline V gene data show CDR1 as SEHNR and CDR2 as FQNEAQ (reference sequence). J was trimmed by 9 bases and V by 5 bases; bases with no gene match: 8. This TCR came from a human donor who was the organ donor for an intestinal transplant. This chain uses TRBV7-9 with TRBJ2-1; 12 bases agree with TRBD2. This sample comprised unstimulated CD4+ T cells sorted from spleen or lymph node cells, obtained before transplant. The CDR3 DNA is TGTGCCAGCAGCCTATCTAGCGGGGGGGCCTTTGAGCAGTTCTTC. This encodes CASSLSSGGAFEQFF.